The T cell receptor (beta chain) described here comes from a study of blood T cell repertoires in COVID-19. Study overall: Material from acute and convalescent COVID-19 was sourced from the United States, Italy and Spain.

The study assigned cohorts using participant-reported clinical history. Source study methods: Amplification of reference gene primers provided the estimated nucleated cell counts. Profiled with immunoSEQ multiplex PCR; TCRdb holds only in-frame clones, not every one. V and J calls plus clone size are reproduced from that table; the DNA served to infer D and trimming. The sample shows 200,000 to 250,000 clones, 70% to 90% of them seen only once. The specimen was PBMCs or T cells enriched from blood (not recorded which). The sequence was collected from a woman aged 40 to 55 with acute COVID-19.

The CDR3 protein is CASSAPRGSGDYEQYF. The CDR3 nucleotides are TGTGCCAGCAGCGCCCCTCGGGGTAGCGGTGATTACGAGCAGTACTTC. The rearrangement links TRBV9 to TRBJ2-7; the D gene is possibly TRBD2 (6 bases). The CDR3 runs to 16 residues. Deletions cut 3 bases from V and 4 bases from J, with 20 bases between. The V gene's germline CDR1 is SGDLS and CDR2 YYNGEE.